This T cell receptor beta chain was sequenced during a study of T cells in Graves' hyperthyroidism and ophthalmopathy. As regards this clonotype: Its target is unknown.

TCR beta CDR3 region amplification was performed from RNA transcripts. The HTBI primer set drove a first-round RT-PCR of the TCR CDR3. TCRdb re-derived calls from the multiplex PCR reads in MiXCR, one entry per CDR3 protein. The table shows approximately 640,000 distinct CDR3 sequences, with roughly 17% occurring only once. CDR1 is LNHDA, CDR2 SQIVND, per germline (reference sequence). The CDR3 contains 13 residues. Trimming took off 9 bases at V and 4 bases at J, with 13 bases between the two ends. Study-wide results and limits: The model made its ophthalmopathy prediction, and onset followed a median approximately 6.5 months later. Within blood appeared most thyroid clonotypes that had expanded above 0.001.

The TCR originated in a man between 45 and 60 years old with Graves' hyperthyroidism. The sample comprised blood. The chain combines TRBV19 with TRBJ2-1, with D unresolved. CDR3 DNA: TGTGCCAGCCAAACTGGGGAATACAATGAGCAGTTCTTC. Protein product: CASQTGEYNEQFF.